This TCR beta chain came from a study of cytomegalovirus exposure and HLA in healthy donors. The study's findings and limits: Highly shared sequence variants in one cluster were likely a sequencing artifact. Later genetic work tied a missense DCLRE1C variant to beta-chain V and J trimming. A later analysis showed HLA-associated TCR beta chains outstripping equally common others in clonal expansion.

Primers included in the PCR were 60 Vbeta and 13 Jbeta primers. Assay: immunoSEQ multiplex PCR; the TCRdb copy retains only in-frame clones and omits some. The sample consists of over 110,000 clones, approximately 78% of them appearing once. Comments on this clone: Its antigen remains unknown.

This CDR3 is built from 15 residues. J was trimmed by 3 bases and V by 4 bases; bases with no gene match: 6. The germline CDR1 and CDR2 sequences are SGHRS and YFSETQ. This TCR came from a female donor in good health and CMV-seronegative. The chain joins TRBV5-1 to TRBJ2-7, with 11 positions matching TRBD1. Sequencing was performed on PBMCs. CDR3 coding DNA: TGCGCCAGCAGCGGGGGACAGGGGGAGGGCTACGAGCAGTACTTC. Protein: CASSGGQGEGYEQYF.